Presented here are 29 T cell receptor beta chains from one specimen sequenced in a study of Graves' ophthalmopathy and Graves' hyperthyroidism. RNA served as the template for amplifying TCR beta CDR3 regions. Amplification began with first-round RT-PCR using HTBI primers, then second-round multiplex PCR was performed. Each CDR3 protein gets one entry after TCRdb re-called the multiplex PCR reads with MiXCR. The profile covers a few hundred thousand distinct CDR3 sequences, with roughly a sixth appearing a single time and 2% to 3% taken by the ten largest. Source material: peripheral blood. The source is an adult woman with stable Graves' hyperthyroidism.

This clonotype was counted many times. The rearrangement links TRBV29-1 to TRBJ1-1; tentative D call: TRBD1 (6 bases). CDR3 length: 13 residues. V was cut by 3 bases and J by 3 bases, with 11 bases left in between. Germline lookup yields CDR1 SQVTM and CDR2 ANQGSEA. This CDR3 is CSVDAGGYTEAFF. The CDR3 DNA reads TGCAGCGTTGATGCTGGGGGCTACACTGAAGCTTTCTTT.

This clonotype was found a few times. This rearrangement joins TRBV2 to TRBJ2-2; tentatively, D is TRBD1 (6 bases). From germline, CDR1 is SNHLY and CDR2 FYNNEI. The CDR3 sequence is 16 residues long. Trimming left V 2 bases short and J 3 bases short, with 13 bases between. The CDR3 loop reads CASSEWGHGDTGELFF. CDR3 sequence (DNA): TGTGCCAGCAGTGAATGGGGGCATGGAGACACCGGGGAGCTGTTTTTT. Using reference TRBV2 and TRBJ2-2 for the parts outside the CDR3, the full variable domain is EPEVTQTPSHQVTQMGQEVILRCVPISNHLYFYWYRQILGQKVEFLVSFYNNEISEKSEIFDDQFSVERPDGSNFTLKIRSTKLEDSAMYFCASSEWGHGDTGELFFGEGSRLTVL.

This clonotype was counted at least ten times. CDR3 in DNA: TGTGCCAGCACCGGGACTAGCGGCGCCTACGAGCAGTACTTC. As protein: CASTGTSGAYEQYF. The rearrangement uses TRBV6-2 or TRBV6-3 and TRBJ2-7; 11 bases map to TRBD2. CDR1 and CDR2 (germline): MNHEY, SVGEGT. The CDR3 runs to 14 residues. V was pared by 7 bases and J by 2 bases, with 4 bases of the junction left unmatched.

This clonotype was observed many times. The chain carries TRBV27 and TRBJ1-2, with 9 positions matching TRBD1. Germline CDR1 MNHEY, CDR2 SMNVEV (reference sequence). The J segment lost 4 bases and the V segment lost 6 bases, leaving 9 bases of the junction unmatched. The length of the CDR3 is 15 residues. The CDR3 protein is CASRETGGATYGYTF. The CDR3 region has the DNA TGTGCCAGCAGGGAAACAGGGGGCGCCACCTATGGCTACACCTTC.

The chain couples TRBV12-3 or TRBV12-4 to TRBJ2-7, with 8 bases that match TRBD1. Trimming at V came to 6 bases and at J to 2 bases, leaving 9 bases not matched to a gene. The CDR3 extends over 15 amino acids. This CDR3 reads CASREGQATTYEQYF. CDR3 in DNA: TGTGCCAGCAGGGAGGGACAGGCAACCACCTACGAGCAGTACTTC.

Turning to this clonotype: Germline and junction disagree at one end, which may indicate a read error. This CDR3 is CTSSKTGVNQETQYF. The CDR3 bases are TGTACCAGCAGCAAGACAGGAGTCAATCAAGAGACCCAGTACTTC. This chain connects TRBV7-3 to TRBJ2-5, with D possibly TRBD1 on 6 matching bases. The CDR3 has 15 residues. Germline V CDR1 and CDR2: SGHTA, FQGTGA.

At least ten counts were recorded for this clonotype. V gene TRBV11-1 combines with J gene TRBJ2-2; no definite D call. Germline-derived CDR1 and CDR2 are SGHAT and FQDESV (reference sequence). V was shortened by 1 base and J by 5 bases, with 8 bases between the two germline ends. The CDR3 length is 14 residues. The CDR3 spells CASSLGWSTGELFF. The DNA for the CDR3 is TGTGCCAGCAGCTTAGGTTGGAGTACCGGGGAGCTGTTTTTT.

This clonotype was seen at least ten times. This sequence joins TRBV7-2 and TRBJ2-2; D gene unclear. Trimming took 2 bases from V and 4 from J, leaving 5 bases between them. Germline V gene data show CDR1 as SGHTA and CDR2 as FQGNSA. CDR3 size: 13 residues. This chain's CDR3 is CASSLMSTGELFF. The CDR3 DNA follows: TGTGCCAGCAGCTTAATGAGCACCGGGGAGCTGTTTTTT.

In this sample, this clonotype turned up many times. A read error is possible here, since a much larger clone lies one base away. This chain uses TRBV28 with TRBJ2-7, with D possibly matching TRBD1 (6 bases). Deletions cut 7 bases from V and 5 bases from J, with 18 bases between. The germline V gene has CDR1 MDHEN and CDR2 SYDVKM. This CDR3 region has 14 residues. The CDR3 reads CASNLGTQTHEQYF. The CDR3 DNA reads TGTGCCAGCAACCTCGGGACACAGACCCACGAGCAGTACTTC. Variable domain in full (rest from reference TRBV28 and TRBJ2-7): DVKVTQSSRYLVKRTGEKVFLECVQDMDHENMFWYRQDPGLGLRLIYFSYDVKMKEKGDIPEGYSVSREKKERFSLILESASTNQTSMYLCASNLGTQTHEQYFGPGTRLTVT.

This clonotype was observed many times. The rearrangement links TRBV12-3 or TRBV12-4 to TRBJ2-7; TRBD2 aligns across 7 bases. The length of the CDR3 is 16 residues. Germline trimming cut 5 bases from V and 4 bases from J; bases unmatched to any gene: 14. Written as DNA, the CDR3 is TGTGCCAGCAGTACCCTAGGCCGTCAAGCGGGATACGAGCAGTACTTC. It encodes CASSTLGRQAGYEQYF.

This clonotype was counted at least ten times. The chain has TRBV12-3 or TRBV12-4 and TRBJ2-7, with D unresolved. V lost 4 bases and J lost 2, with 9 bases in between. The CDR3 totals 13 residues. The CDR3 DNA sequence: TGTGCCAGCAGTTGGGCAGGAACCTACGAGCAGTACTTC. This encodes CASSWAGTYEQYF.

This clonotype was recorded many times. The V gene is TRBV29-1, the J gene TRBJ2-5, with D unresolved. Germline V gene sequence: CDR1 SQVTM, CDR2 ANQGSEA. This CDR3 comprises 12 residues. With 6 bases removed from V and 0 bases from J, the gap between germline ends came to 8 bases. The CDR3 DNA sequence: TGCAGCGTAGGGCGGAACCAAGAGACCCAGTACTTC. Protein: CSVGRNQETQYF.

The sample holds many counts of this clonotype. The chain combines TRBV28 with TRBJ2-5, with D possibly being TRBD2 (5 bases). Between the trimmed V and J ends, which lost 3 bases and 4 bases, there was a span of 12 bases. The germline V gene has CDR1 MDHEN and CDR2 SYDVKM. The CDR3 is 14 amino acids. The CDR3 is CASSFEGLGETQYF. In nucleotides, the CDR3 is TGTGCCAGCAGTTTCGAGGGTTTGGGAGAGACCCAGTACTTC.

This clonotype has ten or more counts. The CDR3 region is CAWSVRGKNEAFF. The CDR3, as DNA: TGTGCCTGGAGTGTTCGGGGCAAGAATGAAGCTTTCTTT. The chain carries TRBV30 and TRBJ1-1, with D tentatively TRBD1 (5 bases). Germline-derived CDR1 and CDR2 are GTSNPN and SVGIG (reference sequence). V lost 0 bases to trimming and J lost 7 bases, with 12 bases between them. The CDR3 runs 13 residues.

This clonotype was seen a handful of times. The CDR3 DNA is TGCAGCGTTGGGGGGCTAGCGGGAGGGCCGGACCAGTATTTT. Amino acid sequence: CSVGGLAGGPDQYF. The chain couples TRBV29-1 to TRBJ2-3; 12 bases are a match to TRBD2. The ends lost 4 bases at V and 12 bases at J; junction bases unmatched: 11. From germline, CDR1 is SQVTM and CDR2 ANQGSEA. The CDR3 runs 14 residues.

This clonotype was detected ten times or more. The rearrangement uses TRBV7-2 and TRBJ1-6; D unclear. This CDR3 is 15 amino acids long. Germline V gene sequence: CDR1 SGHTA, CDR2 FQGNSA. The V and J ends lost 5 bases and 10 bases respectively, with 18 bases between them. DNA of the CDR3: TGTGCCAGCAGCCCGGGCGCAGGCGCCTTCTCACCCCTCCACTTT. Amino acid sequence: CASSPGAGAFSPLHF.

The rearrangement joins TRBV28 to TRBJ2-7; D is tentatively TRBD1 or TRBD2 (5 bases each). The CDR3 is 16 amino acids. The germline V gene has CDR1 MDHEN and CDR2 SYDVKM. Between the trimmed V and J ends, which lost 2 bases and 3 bases, there was a span of 17 bases. CDR3 bases: TGTGCCAGCAGTTTAGGGACCGGTCTGAGGGGCTACGAGCAGTACTTC. This codes for CASSLGTGLRGYEQYF.

This clonotype turned up a few times. The chain combines TRBV20-1 with TRBJ1-3; 10 nucleotides align to TRBD1. CDR1 DFQATT and CDR2 SNEGSKA come from the germline V gene (reference sequence). The CDR3 sequence is 16 residues long. The junction had 6 bases not matched to a gene; V was cut back by 0 bases and J by 4 bases. This CDR3 is CSARDGTGAKGNTIYF. The CDR3 DNA follows: TGCAGTGCTAGAGATGGGACAGGGGCCAAAGGAAACACCATATATTTT.

This clonotype has at least ten counts. The rearrangement uses TRBV2 and TRBJ2-7; tentatively, D is TRBD1 (6 bases). The CDR3 is 11 residues long. V was pared by 9 bases and J by 5 bases, with 11 bases between. The germline CDR1 and CDR2 sequences are SNHLY and FYNNEI. CDR3 loop: CAREQGHEQYF. In DNA form, the CDR3 reads TGTGCCAGAGAACAGGGACACGAGCAGTACTTC.

In its sample, this clonotype was seen many times. V and J are TRBV27 and TRBJ2-5, with D maybe TRBD1 (5 bases). This CDR3 contains 13 residues. Looked up from germline, CDR1 is MNHEY and CDR2 is SMNVEV (reference sequence). The V gene lost 11 bases and the J gene lost 3 bases, with 16 bases spanning the gap. The CDR3 is CASSWGREETQYF. In DNA form, the CDR3 reads TGTGCCTCCTCCTGGGGCCGAGAAGAGACCCAGTACTTC.

In its sample, this clonotype was seen many times. The chain joins TRBV7-2 to TRBJ1-2, with D possibly matching TRBD1 (5 bases). The V end lost 1 base, the J end lost 7 bases, and 10 bases lay between the germline ends. This CDR3 is built from 13 residues. CDR1 is SGHTA and CDR2 is FQGNSA in the germline V gene. CDR3 residues: CASSLVGVGGYTF. The DNA of the CDR3 is TGTGCCAGCAGCTTAGTAGGGGTCGGTGGCTACACCTTC. The full variable domain, rest sourced from reference TRBV7-2 and TRBJ1-2, is GAGVSQSPSNKVTEKGKDVELRCDPISGHTALYWYRQSLGQGLEFLIYFQGNSAPDKSGLPSDRFSAERTGGSVSTLTIQRTQQEDSAVYLCASSLVGVGGYTFGSGTRLTVV.

J is TRBJ1-6 and V is TRBV6-5, with TRBD1 identical over 10 bases. J was trimmed by 8 bases and V by 1 base; bases with no gene match: 5. This CDR3 is 16 amino acids long. The germline V gene has CDR1 MNHEY and CDR2 SVGAGI. The CDR3 nucleotides read TGTGCCAGCAGTTACTTATCCGGGACAGGGGATTCACCCCTCCACTTT. Amino acid sequence: CASSYLSGTGDSPLHF.

Concerning this clonotype: Relative to the germline gene, one junction end is altered; a read error may explain this. The chain recombines TRBV20-1 with TRBJ2-4; D is possibly TRBD2 (6 bases). Germline V lookup: CDR1 DFQATT, CDR2 SNEGSKA (reference sequence). The CDR3 has 15 amino acids. The CDR3 DNA is TGCAGTGCCGGGGGAGGTGCCATAGCCAAAAACATTAAGTACTTC. Its protein is CSAGGGAIAKNIKYF.

The chain is built from TRBV7-9 and TRBJ2-7; the D gene is possibly TRBD1 (6 bases). The CDR3 is made up of 12 amino acids. The germline V and J ends were trimmed by 6 bases and 6 bases, with 12 bases remaining between them. The germline CDR1 and CDR2 sequences are SEHNR and FQNEAQ (reference sequence). The DNA of the CDR3 is TGTGCCAGCAGAGAAGGACAGTTCGAGCAGTACTTC. Residues: CASREGQFEQYF.

This clonotype was seen ten or more times. The chain is built from TRBV29-1 and TRBJ1-2; no clear D gene. The CDR3 loop spans 13 amino acids. With 3 bases removed from V and 4 bases from J, the gap between germline ends came to 12 bases. Germline V lookup: CDR1 SQVTM, CDR2 ANQGSEA. CDR3 sequence: CSVDGLPGYGYTF. The CDR3 nucleotides are TGCAGCGTTGATGGGCTTCCGGGCTATGGCTACACCTTC.

The chain uses TRBV11-2 and TRBJ2-7, with D possibly being TRBD1 (6 bases). The germline gives CDR1 SGHAT, CDR2 FQNNGV. Deletions cut 5 bases from V and 4 bases from J, with 21 bases between. CDR3 size: 16 residues. This CDR3 reads CASSPPGYRDWYEQYF. The CDR3 DNA reads as TGTGCCAGCAGCCCCCCGGGATACAGGGATTGGTACGAGCAGTACTTC. Supplemented by reference TRBV11-2 and TRBJ2-7, the full variable domain reads EAGVAQSPRYKIIEKRQSVAFWCNPISGHATLYWYQQILGQGPKLLIQFQNNGVVDDSQLPKDRFSAERLKGVDSTLKIQPAKLEDSAVYLCASSPPGYRDWYEQYFGPGTRLTVT.

This clonotype was recorded at least ten times. The J gene is TRBJ2-7, the V gene TRBV7-2; TRBD1 matches 11 bases. The junction had 14 bases not matched to a gene; V was cut back by 4 bases and J by 0 bases. Germline assignment: CDR1 SGHTA and CDR2 FQGNSA. CDR3 length: 19 amino acids. CDR3 sequence reads: CASSSPGTGGLSSSYEQYF. DNA for the CDR3: TGTGCCAGCAGCTCCCCCGGGACAGGGGGGCTTTCGAGCTCCTACGAGCAGTACTTC.

This clonotype was counted at least ten times. The chain joins TRBV11-2 to TRBJ1-2; D is uncertain. Germline V gene data show CDR1 as SGHAT and CDR2 as FQNNGV. CDR3 length: 13 amino acids. V was trimmed by 0 bases and J by 5 bases, leaving 7 bases between them. CDR3 DNA sequence: TGTGCCAGCAGCTTAGATCCCATATATGGCTACACCTTC. Amino acid sequence: CASSLDPIYGYTF. Filled out from reference TRBV11-2 and TRBJ1-2, the complete variable domain reads EAGVAQSPRYKIIEKRQSVAFWCNPISGHATLYWYQQILGQGPKLLIQFQNNGVVDDSQLPKDRFSAERLKGVDSTLKIQPAKLEDSAVYLCASSLDPIYGYTFGSGTRLTVV.

In this sample, this clonotype turned up many times. The chain carries TRBV6-5 and TRBJ1-1, with a tentative D call TRBD1 (5 bases). V dropped 4 bases and J dropped 1 base, with 10 bases sitting between them. Germline V gives CDR1 MNHEY, CDR2 SVGAGI. The CDR3 consists of 14 residues. As DNA, the CDR3 is TGTGCCAGCAGTTGGGGCGCAGGGAACACTGAAGCTTTCTTT. It yields the protein CASSWGAGNTEAFF.